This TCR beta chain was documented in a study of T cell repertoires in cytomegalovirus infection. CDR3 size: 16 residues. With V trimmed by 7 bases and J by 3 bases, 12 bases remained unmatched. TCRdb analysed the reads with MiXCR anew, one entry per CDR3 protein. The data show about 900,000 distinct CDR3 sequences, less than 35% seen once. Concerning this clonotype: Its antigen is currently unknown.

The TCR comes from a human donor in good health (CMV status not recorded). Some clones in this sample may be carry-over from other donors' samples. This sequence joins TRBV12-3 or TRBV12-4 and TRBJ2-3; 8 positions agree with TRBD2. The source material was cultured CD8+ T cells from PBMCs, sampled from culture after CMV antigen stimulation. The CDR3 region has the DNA TGTGCCAGCACCTCGTCAGCGGGGGTGATGACAGATACGCAGTATTTT. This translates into CASTSSAGVMTDTQYF.